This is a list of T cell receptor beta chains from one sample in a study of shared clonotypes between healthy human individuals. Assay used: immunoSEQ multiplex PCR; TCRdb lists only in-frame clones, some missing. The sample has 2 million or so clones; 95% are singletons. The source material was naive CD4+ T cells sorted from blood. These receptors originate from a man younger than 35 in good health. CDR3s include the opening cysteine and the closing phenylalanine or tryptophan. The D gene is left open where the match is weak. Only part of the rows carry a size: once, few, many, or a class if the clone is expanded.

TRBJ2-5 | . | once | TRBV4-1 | TGCGCCAGCAGCCTGGGAGTGGTAGAGACCCAGTACTTC | CASSLGVVETQYF
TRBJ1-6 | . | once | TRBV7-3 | TGTGCCAGCAGCTTAAAAAAGGATAATTCACCCCTCCACTTT | CASSLKKDNSPLHF
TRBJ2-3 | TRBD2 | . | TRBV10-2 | TGCGCCAGCTGCCTGGCGACTAGCGGTACGCAGTATTTT | CASCLATSGTQYF
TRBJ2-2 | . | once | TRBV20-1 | TGCAGTGCTCCTTTCACCGGGGAGCTGTTTTTT | CSAPFTGELFF
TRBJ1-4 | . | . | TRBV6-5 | TGTGCCAGCAGTTACAGGGGCGTTCCTGAAAAACTGTTTTTT | CASSYRGVPEKLFF
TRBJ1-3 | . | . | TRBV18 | TGTGCCAGCTCACCACCAGACAGCTCTGGAAACACCATATATTTT | CASSPPDSSGNTIYF
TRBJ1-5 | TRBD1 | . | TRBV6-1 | TGTGCCAGCAGCGAAACAGGGGAGCAGCCCCAGCATTTT | CASSETGEQPQHF
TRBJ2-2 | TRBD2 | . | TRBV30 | TGTGCCTGGAGTGGGGGAGGGTCTAACACCGGGGAGCTGTTTTTT | CAWSGGGSNTGELFF
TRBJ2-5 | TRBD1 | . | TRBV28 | TGTGCCAGCAGTAGAGGAAGCGGGACAGGGGGTTTAAAAGAGACCCAGTACTTC | CASSRGSGTGGLKETQYF
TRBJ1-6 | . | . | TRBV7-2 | TGTGCCAGCAGCGGCTATAATTCACCCCTCCACTTT | CASSGYNSPLHF
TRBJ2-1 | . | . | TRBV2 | TGTGCCAGCAGTGAAATCATGGGTCATGAGCAGTTCTTC | CASSEIMGHEQFF
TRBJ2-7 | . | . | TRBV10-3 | TGTGCCATCAGCTCCGGACTTGAAAGCTACGAGCAGTACTTC | CAISSGLESYEQYF
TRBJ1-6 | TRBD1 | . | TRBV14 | TGTGCCAGCAGCCGGGACAGCTTTAATTCACCCCTCCACTTT | CASSRDSFNSPLHF
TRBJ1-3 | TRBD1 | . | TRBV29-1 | TGCAGCGCTGAACAGGGGGCAACCATATATTTT | CSAEQGATIYF
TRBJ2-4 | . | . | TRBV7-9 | TGTGCCAGCACCGACGCCCCTGGTAAAGCCAAAAACATTCAGTACTTC | CASTDAPGKAKNIQYF
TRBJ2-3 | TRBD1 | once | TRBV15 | TGTGCCACCAGCAGAAGGACAGGCTTAGGTACGCAGTATTTT | CATSRRTGLGTQYF
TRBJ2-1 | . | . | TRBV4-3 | TGCGCCAGCAGCCACAACACATACAATGAGCAGTTCTTC | CASSHNTYNEQFF
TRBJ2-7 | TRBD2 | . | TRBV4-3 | TGCGCCAGCAGCCAAGGACTAGCGGGAGGGTCGGGGTCCTACGAGCAGTACTTC | CASSQGLAGGSGSYEQYF